This T cell receptor beta chain was documented in a study of blood T cell repertoires in COVID-19. Study as a whole: The analysed material was cDNA or gDNA that came from T cells, B-cell-depleted T cells, or PBMCs.

The V gene's germline CDR1 is LGHDT and CDR2 YNNKEL (reference sequence). Trimming shortened V by 1 base and J by 6 bases, and 4 bases separated the two germline ends. There are 12 residues in the CDR3. The method was immunoSEQ multiplex PCR; TCRdb's version includes in-frame clones alone and lacks a portion of them. The sample yields roughly 55,000 clones, roughly 87% seen once. The chain employs TRBV3-1 (or the pseudogene TRBV3-2) and TRBJ1-5, with D hard to call. Specimen: peripheral blood. The source of this sequence is a woman between 55 and 75 years old with acute or convalescent COVID-19. CDR3 sequence (DNA): TGTGCCAGCAGCCAAGGTAGTCAGCCCCAGCATTTT. This gives the protein CASSQGSQPQHF.